The clone carrying this T cell receptor beta chain was seen ten or more times. As yet, its antigen is unknown. The V end lost 3 bases, the J end lost 0 bases, and 2 bases lay between the germline ends. CDR3 length equals 13 residues. These data come from a study of early T cells in non-severe SARS-CoV-2 infection. Using its own MiXCR run on the 5' RACE reads, TCRdb lists one record per CDR3 protein. The table records roughly 30,000 distinct CDR3 sequences, less than 7.5% of them present only once. Overall study findings and caveats: Private and CD4 specificities were missed by VDJdb matching, skewed to anti-spike CD8.

The chain couples TRBV12-3 or TRBV12-4 to TRBJ2-2, with D unresolved. This receptor was taken from an adult who was a healthcare worker with PCR-confirmed SARS-CoV-2 infection or an uninfected control (not recorded which). Sequenced input: whole blood. CDR3 protein: CASSFPNTGELFF. CDR3 nucleotides: TGTGCCAGCAGTTTCCCGAACACCGGGGAGCTGTTTTTT.